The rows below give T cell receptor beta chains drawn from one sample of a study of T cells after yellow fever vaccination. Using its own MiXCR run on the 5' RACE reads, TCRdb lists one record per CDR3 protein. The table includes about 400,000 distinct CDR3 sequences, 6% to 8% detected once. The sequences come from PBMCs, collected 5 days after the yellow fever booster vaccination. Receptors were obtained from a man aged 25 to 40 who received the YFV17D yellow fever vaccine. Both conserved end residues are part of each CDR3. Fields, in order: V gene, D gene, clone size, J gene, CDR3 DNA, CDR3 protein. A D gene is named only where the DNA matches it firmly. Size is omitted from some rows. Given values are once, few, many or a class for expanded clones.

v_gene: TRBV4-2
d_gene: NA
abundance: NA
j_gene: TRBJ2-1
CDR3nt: TGTGCCAGCAGCCAAGATAGGACAGCCGAGTACAATGAGCAGTTCTTC
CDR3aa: CASSQDRTAEYNEQFF

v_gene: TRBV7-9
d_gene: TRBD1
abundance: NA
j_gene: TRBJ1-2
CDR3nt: TGTGCCAGCAGCGCAGGGGGGCTCTATGGCTACACCTTC
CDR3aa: CASSAGGLYGYTF

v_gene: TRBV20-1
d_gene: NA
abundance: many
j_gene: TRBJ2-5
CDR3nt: TGCAGTGCACGGGCGGAGGGGGGTTGGGCCCAGTACTTC
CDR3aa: CSARAEGGWAQYF

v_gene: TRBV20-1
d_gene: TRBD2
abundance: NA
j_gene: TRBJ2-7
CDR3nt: TGCAGTGCTAGAGATCTCGGGGGGAGGGCCGCTTACGAGCAGTACTTC
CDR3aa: CSARDLGGRAAYEQYF

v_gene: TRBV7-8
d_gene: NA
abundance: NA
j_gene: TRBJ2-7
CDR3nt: TGTGCCAGCAGCTTAGAGGTAGTCTCCTACGAGCAGTACTTC
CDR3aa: CASSLEVVSYEQYF

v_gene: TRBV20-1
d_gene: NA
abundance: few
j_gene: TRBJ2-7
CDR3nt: TGCAGTGCTAGAAGGGCCCTCACCGAGCAGTACTTC
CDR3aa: CSARRALTEQYF

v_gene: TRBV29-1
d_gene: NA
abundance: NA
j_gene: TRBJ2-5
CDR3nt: TGCAGCGTCGCAGCGGGCGGGGGCACCCAGTACTTC
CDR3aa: CSVAAGGGTQYF

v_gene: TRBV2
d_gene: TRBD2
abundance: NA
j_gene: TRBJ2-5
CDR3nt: TGTGCCAGCGGGGACGCGGGAGTAGGGGAGACCCAGTACTTC
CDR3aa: CASGDAGVGETQYF

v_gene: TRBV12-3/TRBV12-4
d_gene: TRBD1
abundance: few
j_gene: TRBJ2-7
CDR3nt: TGTGCCAGCAGTTTCCCGGGACAGCCCTACGAGCAGTACTTC
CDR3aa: CASSFPGQPYEQYF

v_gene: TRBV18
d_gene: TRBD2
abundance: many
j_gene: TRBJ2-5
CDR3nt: TGTGCCAGCTCACCCCCTAGCGGGAGCCCACAAGAGACCCAGTACTTC
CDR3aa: CASSPPSGSPQETQYF

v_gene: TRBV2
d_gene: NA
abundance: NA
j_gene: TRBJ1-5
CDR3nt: TGTGCCAGCAGTGAAGTCAACGAGATCCAGCCCCAGCATTTT
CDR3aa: CASSEVNEIQPQHF

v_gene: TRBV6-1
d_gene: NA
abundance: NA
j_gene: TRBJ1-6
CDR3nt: TGTGCCAGCAGCCTCTTGGAAGTGCAGGGTTCACCCCTCCACTTT
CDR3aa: CASSLLEVQGSPLHF

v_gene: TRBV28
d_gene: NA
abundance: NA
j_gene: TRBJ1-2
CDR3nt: TGTGCCAGCAGTTTAGGCAGGGTGTATGGCTACACCTTC
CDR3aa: CASSLGRVYGYTF

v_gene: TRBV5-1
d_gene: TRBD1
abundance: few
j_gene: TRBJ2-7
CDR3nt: TGCGCCAGCAGCTTTAGACCGGACAGGGGGCCGGAGCAGTACTTC
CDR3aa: CASSFRPDRGPEQYF

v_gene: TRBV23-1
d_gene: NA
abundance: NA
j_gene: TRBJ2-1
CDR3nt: TGCGCCAGCAGTCAATGGGTCCTCGGGGCCTACAATGAGCAGTTCTTC
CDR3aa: CASSQWVLGAYNEQFF

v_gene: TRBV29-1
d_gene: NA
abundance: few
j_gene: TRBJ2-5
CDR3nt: TGCAGCGTAAACCAGGGGGAGACCCAGTACTTC
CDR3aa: CSVNQGETQYF

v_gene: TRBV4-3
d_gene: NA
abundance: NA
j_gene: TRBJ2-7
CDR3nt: TGCGCCAGCAGCCAAGAGGCTAGTGTTGGGGTCTACGAGCAGTACTTC
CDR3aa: CASSQEASVGVYEQYF

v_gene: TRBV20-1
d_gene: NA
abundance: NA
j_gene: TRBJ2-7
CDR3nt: TGCAGTGCTTCCCGGGACTTTGAGACCTACGAGCAGTACTTC
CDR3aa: CSASRDFETYEQYF

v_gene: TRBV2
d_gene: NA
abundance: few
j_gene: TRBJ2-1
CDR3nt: TGTGCCAGCCCCAAGGGGGGCGGGGAGACCTACAATGAGCAGTTCTTC
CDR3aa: CASPKGGGETYNEQFF

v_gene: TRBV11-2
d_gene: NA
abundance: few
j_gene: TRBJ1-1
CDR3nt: TGTGCCAGCAGCTTAGCAGAGTACACTGAAGCTTTCTTT
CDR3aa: CASSLAEYTEAFF

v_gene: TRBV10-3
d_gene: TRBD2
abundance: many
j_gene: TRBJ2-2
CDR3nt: TGTGCCATCGGCCCGGGACTAGCGGGAACCGGGGAGCTGTTTTTT
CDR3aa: CAIGPGLAGTGELFF

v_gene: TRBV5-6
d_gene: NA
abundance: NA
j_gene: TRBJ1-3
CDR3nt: TGTGCCAGCAGCTTGGGGCAGCTCAAAATGGTTGACACCATATATTTT
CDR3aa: CASSLGQLKMVDTIYF

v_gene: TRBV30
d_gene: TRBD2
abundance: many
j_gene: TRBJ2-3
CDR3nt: TGTGCCTGGAGTGTTCCCTCTAAGGGGAGGGCCTTGGCAGATACGCAGTATTTT
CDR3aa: CAWSVPSKGRALADTQYF

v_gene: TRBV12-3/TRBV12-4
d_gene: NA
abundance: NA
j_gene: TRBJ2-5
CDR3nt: TGTGCCAGCAGTTTATTGCTAGCAAAAGAAGAGACCCAGTACTTC
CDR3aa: CASSLLLAKEETQYF

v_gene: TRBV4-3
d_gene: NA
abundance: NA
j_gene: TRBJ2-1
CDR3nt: TGCGCCAGCAGCCCCGGGGCAGGGTCCTACAATGAGCAGTTCTTC
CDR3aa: CASSPGAGSYNEQFF

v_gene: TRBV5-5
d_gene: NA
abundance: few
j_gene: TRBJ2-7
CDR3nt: TGTGCCAGCAGCGGTTTTGGGACCTACGAGCAGTACTTC
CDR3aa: CASSGFGTYEQYF

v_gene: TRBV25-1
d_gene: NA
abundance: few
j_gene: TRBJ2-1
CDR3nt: TGTGCCAGCAGTGAACACCCTGGTAGCGGCCGATCTTACAATGAGCAGTTCTTC
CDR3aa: CASSEHPGSGRSYNEQFF

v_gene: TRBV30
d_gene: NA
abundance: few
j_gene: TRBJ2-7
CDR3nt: TGTGCCTGGAGTACACCGTTGGAGCAGTACTTC
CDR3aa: CAWSTPLEQYF

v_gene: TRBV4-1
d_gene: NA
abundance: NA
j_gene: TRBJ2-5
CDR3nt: TGCGCCAGCAGCCAAGGGATTGGCGCGGCCCAGTACTTC
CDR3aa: CASSQGIGAAQYF

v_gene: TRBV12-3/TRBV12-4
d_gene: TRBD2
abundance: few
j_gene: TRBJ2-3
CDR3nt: TGTGCCAGCAGTGCCGGGACTAGCACTGGCACAGATACGCAGTATTTT
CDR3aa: CASSAGTSTGTDTQYF

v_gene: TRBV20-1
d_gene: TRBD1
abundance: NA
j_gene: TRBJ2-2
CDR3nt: TGCAGTGCTAGCTCTAGGACAGGGAACACCGGGGAGCTGTTTTTT
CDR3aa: CSASSRTGNTGELFF

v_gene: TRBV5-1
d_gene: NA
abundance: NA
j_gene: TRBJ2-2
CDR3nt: TGCGCCAGCAGCCTGGTGACCGGCACCGGGGAGCTGTTTTTT
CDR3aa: CASSLVTGTGELFF

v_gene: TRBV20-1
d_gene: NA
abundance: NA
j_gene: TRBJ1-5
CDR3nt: TGCAGTGCTAGCTTGACCACACAACAGGCAAATGGCAATCAGCCCCAGCATTTT
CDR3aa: CSASLTTQQANGNQPQHF

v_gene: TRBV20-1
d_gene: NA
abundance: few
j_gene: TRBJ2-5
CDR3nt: TGCAGTGGGGATCAAGAGACCCAGTACTTC
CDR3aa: CSGDQETQYF

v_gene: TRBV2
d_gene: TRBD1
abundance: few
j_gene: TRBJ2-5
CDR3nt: TGTGCCAGCAGTAGATCAACAGGGGGGACCCAGTACTTC
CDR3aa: CASSRSTGGTQYF

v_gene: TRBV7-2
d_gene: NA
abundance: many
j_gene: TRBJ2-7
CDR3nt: TGTGCCAGCAGCGTGGATGGGAACTACGAGCAGTACTTC
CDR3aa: CASSVDGNYEQYF

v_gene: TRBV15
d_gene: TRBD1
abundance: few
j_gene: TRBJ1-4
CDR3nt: TGTGCCACCAGCATAGTCAGGGGGCGGGATGAAAAACTGTTTTTT
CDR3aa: CATSIVRGRDEKLFF

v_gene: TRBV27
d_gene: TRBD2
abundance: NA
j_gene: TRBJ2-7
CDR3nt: TGTGCCAGCAGCCAACTAGCGGGAGGGATGGAGCAGTACTTC
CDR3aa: CASSQLAGGMEQYF

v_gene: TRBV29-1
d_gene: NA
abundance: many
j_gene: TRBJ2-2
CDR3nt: TGCAGCGTTTCGGGACCCGCGAACACCGGGGAGCTGTTTTTT
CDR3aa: CSVSGPANTGELFF

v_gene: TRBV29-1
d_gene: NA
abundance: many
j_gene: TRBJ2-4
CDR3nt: TGCAGCGTCTTCGGGCCCAGGGAAAACATTCAGTACTTC
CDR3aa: CSVFGPRENIQYF

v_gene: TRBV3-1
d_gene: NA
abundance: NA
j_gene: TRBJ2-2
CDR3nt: TGTGCCAGCAGCCAGGATAGCGGACGAGTCACCGGGGAGCTGTTTTTT
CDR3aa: CASSQDSGRVTGELFF

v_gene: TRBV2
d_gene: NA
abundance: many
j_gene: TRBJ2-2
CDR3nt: TGTGCCAGCCAATTGGCCGGGGAGCTGTTTTTT
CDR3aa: CASQLAGELFF

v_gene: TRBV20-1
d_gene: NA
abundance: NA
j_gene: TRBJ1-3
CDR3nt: TGCAGTGCCCGTCCCAGGGTAGCCGGAAACACCATATATTTT
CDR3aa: CSARPRVAGNTIYF

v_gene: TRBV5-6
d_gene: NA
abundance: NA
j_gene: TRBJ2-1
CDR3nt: TGTGCCAGCAGCTTTAATCGTTACAATGAGCAGTTCTTC
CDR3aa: CASSFNRYNEQFF

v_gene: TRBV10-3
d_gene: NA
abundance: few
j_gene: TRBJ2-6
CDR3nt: TGTGCCATCAGTGAAAGAGAGACTGGGGCCAACGTCCTGACTTTC
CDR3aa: CAISERETGANVLTF

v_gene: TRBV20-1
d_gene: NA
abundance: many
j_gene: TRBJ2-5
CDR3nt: TGCAGTGCTAGTCTTGCGGGCTCGGAGACCCAGTACTTC
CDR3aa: CSASLAGSETQYF

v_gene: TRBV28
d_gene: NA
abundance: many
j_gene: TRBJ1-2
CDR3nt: TGTGCCAGCAGGGATTCAACAGTCTATGGCTACACCTTC
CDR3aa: CASRDSTVYGYTF

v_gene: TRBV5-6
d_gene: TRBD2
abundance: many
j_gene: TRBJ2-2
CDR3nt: TGTGCCAGCAGCCCACCGGGGGGGACAAACACCGGGGAGCTGTTTTTT
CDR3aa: CASSPPGGTNTGELFF

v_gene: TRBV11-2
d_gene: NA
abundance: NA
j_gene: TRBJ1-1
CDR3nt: TGTGCCAGCAGCTGGGGGGAGGTGAACACTGAAGCTTTCTTT
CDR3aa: CASSWGEVNTEAFF

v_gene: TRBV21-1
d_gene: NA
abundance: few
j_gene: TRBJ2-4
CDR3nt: TGTGCCAGCAGCAAATTGGAAGTTCGGAGGCCGCTAGCCAAAAACATTCAGTACTTC
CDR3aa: CASSKLEVRRPLAKNIQYF

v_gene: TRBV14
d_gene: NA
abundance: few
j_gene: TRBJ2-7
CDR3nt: TGTGCCAGCAGCCAGGGTATCGCCAGGGATTCCCGCGAGCAGTACTTC
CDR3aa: CASSQGIARDSREQYF

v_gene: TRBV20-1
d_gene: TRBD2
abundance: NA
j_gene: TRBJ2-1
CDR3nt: TGCAGTGCTCTTCGTCGTCTAGCGGGAGGGGCTGATGAGCAGTTCTTC
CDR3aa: CSALRRLAGGADEQFF

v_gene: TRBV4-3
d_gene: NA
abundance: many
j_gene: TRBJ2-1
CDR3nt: TGCGCCAGCGGAGTACTGGGAAATGAGCAGTTCTTC
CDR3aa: CASGVLGNEQFF

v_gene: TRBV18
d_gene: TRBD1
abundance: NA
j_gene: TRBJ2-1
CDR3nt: TGTGCCAGCTCACGGGGACAGGCCTTAGCTGATGAGCAGTTCTTC
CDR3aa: CASSRGQALADEQFF